The rows below give T cell receptor beta chains drawn from one sample of a study of control samples from healthy donors and cancer patients. Assay: immunoSEQ multiplex PCR; the TCRdb copy retains only in-frame clones and omits some. This repertoire shows about 130,000 clones, nearly 90% found once; its top ten account for about 3.4%. Sequencing used blood. The receptors originated from a man aged 45-65 years in good health. Each CDR3 is given with its conserved first and last residue. Each record gives: V gene, D gene, clone size, J gene, CDR3 protein, CDR3 DNA. The D gene is left open where the match is weak. Where a row states a size, it is once, few, many or the class of an expanded clone; other rows omit it.

V gene: TRBV5-4; D gene: -; clone size: -; J gene: TRBJ2-7; CDR3 protein: CASSLPFAGEQYF; CDR3 DNA: TGTGCCAGCAGCTTACCCTTTGCGGGGGAGCAGTACTTC
V gene: TRBV6-2/TRBV6-3; D gene: -; clone size: -; J gene: TRBJ2-4; CDR3 protein: CASSYSGAKNIQYF; CDR3 DNA: TGTGCCAGCAGTTATTCGGGGGCCAAAAACATTCAGTACTTC
V gene: TRBV11-3; D gene: -; clone size: -; J gene: TRBJ2-7; CDR3 protein: CASSLELWGGQLYEQYF; CDR3 DNA: TGTGCCAGCAGCTTAGAACTTTGGGGGGGCCAACTCTACGAGCAGTACTTC
V gene: TRBV13; D gene: TRBD2; clone size: -; J gene: TRBJ2-2; CDR3 protein: CASSLGGTTNTGELFF; CDR3 DNA: TGTGCCAGCAGCTTAGGTGGGACTACGAACACCGGGGAGCTGTTTTTT
V gene: TRBV7-6; D gene: TRBD2; clone size: -; J gene: TRBJ2-5; CDR3 protein: CASSLAGLAEETQYF; CDR3 DNA: TGTGCCAGCAGCTTAGCGGGACTAGCGGAAGAGACCCAGTACTTC
V gene: TRBV5-8; D gene: -; clone size: -; J gene: TRBJ1-6; CDR3 protein: CASRPVDGGYGTPLHF; CDR3 DNA: TGTGCCAGCAGACCTGTGGACGGTGGATACGGTACACCCCTCCACTTT
V gene: TRBV19; D gene: -; clone size: -; J gene: TRBJ2-5; CDR3 protein: CASSMGSPDSSHQETQYF; CDR3 DNA: TGTGCCAGTAGTATGGGAAGCCCCGACAGCTCCCACCAAGAGACCCAGTACTTC
V gene: TRBV28; D gene: -; clone size: -; J gene: TRBJ2-3; CDR3 protein: CASISAKLSTDTQYF; CDR3 DNA: TGTGCCAGCATCTCGGCAAAACTTAGCACAGATACGCAGTATTTT
V gene: TRBV5-1; D gene: -; clone size: once; J gene: TRBJ1-1; CDR3 protein: CASSLEAAGSTEAFF; CDR3 DNA: TGCGCCAGCAGCTTGGAGGCGGCGGGGAGCACTGAAGCTTTCTTT
V gene: TRBV7-9; D gene: -; clone size: -; J gene: TRBJ2-7; CDR3 protein: CASSQGSFMEQYF; CDR3 DNA: TGTGCCAGCAGCCAGGGATCCTTTATGGAGCAGTACTTC
V gene: TRBV6-5; D gene: -; clone size: -; J gene: TRBJ2-3; CDR3 protein: CASVQGKFAQYF; CDR3 DNA: TGTGCCAGCGTGCAGGGGAAGTTTGCGCAGTATTTT
V gene: TRBV7-9; D gene: -; clone size: -; J gene: TRBJ2-7; CDR3 protein: CASSPPKVLDSYEQYF; CDR3 DNA: TGTGCCAGCAGCCCCCCGAAGGTCCTTGACTCCTACGAGCAGTACTTC
V gene: TRBV5-6; D gene: -; clone size: -; J gene: TRBJ1-2; CDR3 protein: CASSATGTVRSDTF; CDR3 DNA: TGTGCCAGCAGCGCCACAGGAACAGTGCGGTCCGACACCTTC
V gene: TRBV5-1; D gene: -; clone size: -; J gene: TRBJ1-3; CDR3 protein: CASSSLPPGPVSGNTIYF; CDR3 DNA: TGCGCCAGCAGCTCTCTACCCCCAGGGCCCGTCTCTGGAAACACCATATATTTT
V gene: TRBV14; D gene: TRBD1; clone size: -; J gene: TRBJ1-5; CDR3 protein: CASSRGQRSNQPQHF; CDR3 DNA: TGTGCCAGCAGCCGGGGACAGCGAAGCAATCAGCCCCAGCATTTT
V gene: TRBV9; D gene: TRBD2; clone size: -; J gene: TRBJ2-1; CDR3 protein: CASSVGLAGYNEQFF; CDR3 DNA: TGTGCCAGCAGCGTAGGACTAGCGGGCTACAATGAGCAGTTCTTC
V gene: TRBV5-1; D gene: -; clone size: -; J gene: TRBJ2-7; CDR3 protein: CASSLWDTPYEQYF; CDR3 DNA: TGCGCCAGCAGCTTGTGGGACACTCCCTACGAGCAGTACTTC
V gene: TRBV12-3/TRBV12-4; D gene: -; clone size: -; J gene: TRBJ2-7; CDR3 protein: CASSLVANREQYF; CDR3 DNA: TGTGCCAGCAGTTTAGTAGCTAACCGCGAGCAGTACTTC
V gene: TRBV9; D gene: -; clone size: -; J gene: TRBJ2-6; CDR3 protein: CASSESGANVLTF; CDR3 DNA: TGTGCCAGCAGCGAATCCGGGGCCAACGTCCTGACTTTC
V gene: TRBV5-1; D gene: -; clone size: few; J gene: TRBJ1-1; CDR3 protein: CASSLDVLITKNTEAFF; CDR3 DNA: TGCGCCAGCAGCTTGGATGTTTTAATTACTAAAAACACTGAAGCTTTCTTT
V gene: TRBV30; D gene: -; clone size: -; J gene: TRBJ1-6; CDR3 protein: CAWGGDSYNSPLHF; CDR3 DNA: TGTGCCTGGGGGGGGGATTCCTATAATTCACCCCTCCACTTT
V gene: TRBV7-8; D gene: TRBD2; clone size: few; J gene: TRBJ2-7; CDR3 protein: CASSLRRGVYEQYF; CDR3 DNA: TGTGCCAGCAGCTTACGGCGGGGGGTCTACGAGCAGTACTTC
V gene: TRBV28; D gene: -; clone size: -; J gene: TRBJ2-7; CDR3 protein: CASSLAGGLTYEQYF; CDR3 DNA: TGTGCCAGCAGTTTGGCCGGGGGCCTCACCTACGAGCAGTACTTC
V gene: TRBV6-6; D gene: -; clone size: -; J gene: TRBJ2-3; CDR3 protein: CACSGTTDTQYF; CDR3 DNA: TGTGCCTGCAGCGGTACCACAGATACGCAGTATTTT
V gene: TRBV29-1; D gene: -; clone size: -; J gene: TRBJ1-2; CDR3 protein: CSVDGGTNYGYTF; CDR3 DNA: TGCAGCGTTGATGGGGGAACCAACTATGGCTACACCTTC
V gene: TRBV27; D gene: -; clone size: -; J gene: TRBJ2-3; CDR3 protein: CASSLESLGRDTQYF; CDR3 DNA: TGTGCCAGCAGTTTAGAATCCTTGGGGAGAGATACGCAGTATTTT
V gene: TRBV5-4; D gene: TRBD1; clone size: few; J gene: TRBJ1-2; CDR3 protein: CASSPGTGVAGYTF; CDR3 DNA: TGTGCCAGCAGCCCCGGGACAGGGGTCGCCGGCTACACCTTC
V gene: TRBV11-2; D gene: TRBD1; clone size: -; J gene: TRBJ2-7; CDR3 protein: CASSLGTGGAYDF; CDR3 DNA: TGTGCCAGCAGCTTAGGGACAGGGGGCGCATACGACTTC
V gene: TRBV6-1; D gene: TRBD1; clone size: -; J gene: TRBJ2-5; CDR3 protein: CASSEARGTVSLETQYF; CDR3 DNA: TGTGCCAGCAGTGAAGCGCGTGGGACAGTAAGCTTGGAGACCCAGTACTTC
V gene: TRBV7-2; D gene: TRBD2; clone size: -; J gene: TRBJ2-3; CDR3 protein: CASSGASGSTDTQYF; CDR3 DNA: TGTGCCAGCAGCGGGGCTAGCGGTTCCACAGATACGCAGTATTTT
V gene: TRBV19; D gene: -; clone size: -; J gene: TRBJ2-1; CDR3 protein: CASSIGQYNEQFF; CDR3 DNA: TGTGCCAGTAGTATAGGCCAATACAATGAGCAGTTCTTC
V gene: TRBV30; D gene: -; clone size: -; J gene: TRBJ2-2; CDR3 protein: CAWSVGQGGTGELFF; CDR3 DNA: TGTGCCTGGAGTGTGGGGCAGGGGGGCACCGGGGAGCTGTTTTTT
V gene: TRBV5-6; D gene: TRBD1; clone size: -; J gene: TRBJ2-5; CDR3 protein: CACGQGGETQYF; CDR3 DNA: TGTGCCTGCGGACAGGGTGGGGAGACCCAGTACTTC
V gene: TRBV7-8; D gene: -; clone size: -; J gene: TRBJ1-1; CDR3 protein: CASSSQTFGHRNTEAFF; CDR3 DNA: TGTGCCAGCAGCTCCCAAACCTTTGGACACCGGAACACTGAAGCTTTCTTT
V gene: TRBV9; D gene: -; clone size: -; J gene: TRBJ2-5; CDR3 protein: CASSESGARETQYF; CDR3 DNA: TGTGCCAGCAGCGAAAGCGGAGCCAGGGAGACCCAGTACTTC
V gene: TRBV7-9; D gene: TRBD1; clone size: once; J gene: TRBJ2-2; CDR3 protein: CASSPGQGSYGTGELFF; CDR3 DNA: TGTGCCAGCAGCCCCGGACAGGGATCGTATGGCACCGGGGAGCTGTTTTTT
V gene: TRBV19; D gene: TRBD1; clone size: -; J gene: TRBJ1-5; CDR3 protein: CASSMGQYHNQPQHF; CDR3 DNA: TGTGCCAGTAGTATGGGACAGTATCATAATCAGCCCCAGCATTTT
V gene: TRBV18; D gene: -; clone size: -; J gene: TRBJ1-4; CDR3 protein: CASSPDQRATNEKLFF; CDR3 DNA: TGTGCCAGCTCACCGGACCAGCGTGCAACTAATGAAAAACTGTTTTTT
V gene: TRBV11-3; D gene: -; clone size: -; J gene: TRBJ2-5; CDR3 protein: CASSPSGRQETQYF; CDR3 DNA: TGTGCCAGCAGCCCTTCGGGGCGACAAGAGACCCAGTACTTC
V gene: TRBV5-1; D gene: -; clone size: -; J gene: TRBJ1-5; CDR3 protein: CASSFEGGNQPQHF; CDR3 DNA: TGCGCCAGCAGTTTCGAGGGGGGCAATCAGCCCCAGCATTTT
V gene: TRBV5-8; D gene: -; clone size: -; J gene: TRBJ1-1; CDR3 protein: CASIVGVRRNTEAFF; CDR3 DNA: TGTGCCAGCATCGTGGGGGTAAGGCGCAACACTGAAGCTTTCTTT
V gene: TRBV5-1; D gene: TRBD2; clone size: -; J gene: TRBJ2-5; CDR3 protein: CASRPGLAVQETQYF; CDR3 DNA: TGCGCCAGCAGACCGGGACTAGCGGTTCAAGAGACCCAGTACTTC